This T cell receptor (beta chain) originates from a study of blood T cell repertoires in COVID-19. Libraries were prepared by immunoSEQ multiplex PCR; TCRdb keeps only in-frame clonotypes and omits some of them. The sample lists 260,000 or so clones, around 82% seen once, with 7.5% to 9% in the top ten. Germline V CDR1 and CDR2: SGDLS, YYNGEE. V shed 0 bases and J 2 bases; nucleotides not matched to a gene: 5. This CDR3 is 15 amino acids long. The material sequenced was peripheral blood. The V and J genes are TRBV9 and TRBJ2-7, with 7 bases fitting TRBD2. The receptor was derived from a human donor in a cohort sampled during active COVID-19. CDR3 bases: TGTGCCAGCAGCGTAGGCGGCGGGAGTCCCTACGAGCAGTACTTC. As protein: CASSVGGGSPYEQYF. Combining the CDR3 with reference TRBV9 and TRBJ2-7 gives the whole variable domain DSGVTQTPKHLITATGQRVTLRCSPRSGDLSVYWYQQSLDQGLQFLIQYYNGEERAKGNILERFSAQQFPDLHSELNLSSLELGDSALYFCASSVGGGSPYEQYFGPGTRLTVT.